The rows below give T cell receptor beta chains drawn from one sample of a study of shared clonotypes between healthy human individuals. The method was immunoSEQ multiplex PCR; TCRdb's version includes in-frame clones alone and lacks a portion of them. The sample records about 2 million clones, just under 95% being singletons. The material sequenced was naive CD8+ T cells sorted from blood. The receptors shown here come from a man younger than 35 in good health. CDR3s include the opening cysteine and the closing phenylalanine or tryptophan. The order of the fields is V gene, J gene, clone size, D gene, CDR3 protein, CDR3 DNA. D genes are given only for firm matches. Size is omitted from some rows. Given values are once, few, many or a class for expanded clones.

TRBV7-6	TRBJ2-3	NA	NA	CASSLAATDTQYF	TGTGCCAGCAGCTTAGCGGCCACAGATACGCAGTATTTT
TRBV29-1	TRBJ1-1	NA	NA	CSVVQYTEAFF	TGCAGCGTTGTTCAGTACACTGAAGCTTTCTTT
TRBV13	TRBJ2-1	NA	TRBD1	CASSCWGQDDLSYNEQFF	TGTGCCAGCAGCTGTTGGGGACAGGACGACCTTTCCTACAATGAGCAGTTCTTC
TRBV21-1	TRBJ2-1	once	NA	CASSKVLGGRPYNEQFF	TGTGCCAGCAGCAAAGTATTGGGGGGTCGACCCTACAATGAGCAGTTCTTC
TRBV30	TRBJ2-7	NA	TRBD1	CAWSGGDSLSYEQYF	TGTGCCTGGAGTGGAGGGGACAGCCTATCCTACGAGCAGTACTTC
TRBV27	TRBJ1-2	NA	TRBD1	CASSIDRGLYGYTF	TGTGCCAGCAGCATCGACAGGGGGCTTTATGGCTACACCTTC
TRBV28	TRBJ2-1	NA	NA	CASSLLAPYNEQFF	TGTGCCAGCAGTTTATTGGCCCCCTACAATGAGCAGTTCTTC
TRBV11-2	TRBJ1-1	NA	NA	CASSPLSRDAEAFF	TGTGCCAGCAGCCCTCTGTCCCGGGACGCTGAAGCTTTCTTT
TRBV10-3	TRBJ2-3	NA	NA	CAISQRSQLNTDTQYF	TGTGCCATCAGCCAAAGGAGTCAGCTGAACACAGATACGCAGTATTTT
TRBV6-5	TRBJ2-1	NA	NA	CASRKDRSSYNEQFF	TGTGCCAGCAGAAAGGACCGGAGCTCCTACAATGAGCAGTTCTTC
TRBV23-1	TRBJ2-7	NA	NA	CASSQSSTLSSYEQYF	TGCGCCAGCAGTCAATCGAGCACCTTGAGCTCCTACGAGCAGTACTTC
TRBV15	TRBJ1-2	NA	NA	CATSRDEGFYGYTF	TGTGCCACCAGCAGAGATGAGGGTTTCTATGGCTACACCTTC
TRBV19	TRBJ1-5	NA	NA	CASSTPPGVGNQPQHF	TGTGCCAGTAGTACGCCCCCAGGGGTCGGTAATCAGCCCCAGCATTTT
TRBV7-2	TRBJ1-2	NA	TRBD1	CASSFDRDQHGYTF	TGTGCCAGCAGCTTTGACAGGGATCAGCATGGCTACACCTTC
TRBV7-9	TRBJ1-3	many	NA	CASSLPRVSGNTIYF	TGTGCCAGCAGTCTCCCCAGGGTCTCTGGAAACACCATATATTTT
TRBV10-3	TRBJ1-2	NA	NA	CAISESYDPAYSVGGYTF	TGTGCCATCAGTGAGTCATATGACCCGGCTTACTCTGTCGGCGGCTACACCTTC
TRBV18	TRBJ1-4	once	NA	CASSPEGGRSKKLFF	TGTGCCAGCTCACCGGAGGGGGGGAGGAGTAAAAAACTGTTTTTT
TRBV19	TRBJ1-2	NA	NA	CASSMEKPNNYGYTF	TGTGCCAGTAGTATGGAGAAGCCGAACAACTATGGCTACACCTTC
TRBV29-1	TRBJ2-7	NA	NA	CSVSQSYEQYF	TGCAGCGTTTCACAGAGCTACGAGCAGTACTTC
TRBV27	TRBJ2-7	NA	TRBD1	CASSGTGYEQYF	TGTGCCAGTTCCGGGACAGGCTACGAGCAGTACTTC
TRBV7-2	TRBJ2-7	once	NA	CASSFTQPHEQYF	TGTGCCAGCAGCTTTACCCAACCCCACGAGCAGTACTTC
TRBV29-1	TRBJ2-7	NA	NA	CSGADGYEQYF	TGCAGCGGGGCGGACGGATACGAGCAGTACTTC
TRBV2	TRBJ1-1	NA	NA	CASSGLNRPEAFF	TGTGCCAGCAGTGGGTTAAACAGACCTGAAGCTTTCTTT
TRBV28	TRBJ2-3	NA	NA	CASSLGNRDFTDTQYF	TGTGCCAGCAGTTTGGGGAACCGGGACTTCACAGATACGCAGTATTTT
TRBV9	TRBJ2-1	NA	NA	CASSRLETYNEQFF	TGTGCCAGCAGCCGCCTAGAGACCTACAATGAGCAGTTCTTC
TRBV5-6	TRBJ2-3	NA	NA	CASSDLGGPTDTQYF	TGTGCCAGCAGCGACCTGGGGGGCCCCACAGATACGCAGTATTTT
TRBV4-1	TRBJ2-2	once	NA	CASSQGASGELFF	TGCGCCAGCAGCCAAGGAGCCTCCGGGGAGCTGTTTTTT
TRBV13	TRBJ1-2	NA	NA	CASSSGTLNYGYTF	TGTGCCAGCAGCAGTGGGACGCTTAACTATGGCTACACCTTC
TRBV27	TRBJ1-5	NA	TRBD1	CATPMDPEGASNQPQHF	TGTGCCACCCCCATGGACCCGGAGGGGGCTAGCAATCAGCCCCAGCATTTT
TRBV18	TRBJ2-1	NA	NA	CASSPWGSDEQFF	TGTGCCAGCTCACCATGGGGGAGCGATGAGCAGTTCTTC
TRBV4-3	TRBJ1-2	NA	NA	CASSQVGGGDGYTF	TGCGCCAGCAGCCAAGTTGGAGGCGGTGATGGCTACACCTTC
TRBV11-2	TRBJ2-7	NA	NA	CASSSDPEQYF	TGTGCCAGCAGCTCGGACCCCGAGCAGTACTTC
TRBV5-4	TRBJ2-4	once	NA	CASSLGDIQYF	TGTGCCAGCAGCTTGGGAGACATTCAGTACTTC
TRBV19	TRBJ2-7	NA	TRBD1	CASSVGQGGYEQYF	TGTGCCAGTAGTGTGGGACAGGGTGGCTACGAGCAGTACTTC
TRBV30	TRBJ1-2	NA	TRBD1	CAAGTVFSLGYGYTF	TGTGCCGCCGGGACAGTCTTCTCACTGGGGTATGGCTACACCTTC
TRBV4-1	TRBJ2-5	NA	TRBD1	CASSFRQGSETQYF	TGCGCCAGCAGCTTTAGACAGGGGTCGGAGACCCAGTACTTC
TRBV6-6	TRBJ1-6	NA	NA	CASSAGQPYNSPLHF	TGTGCCAGCAGTGCGGGGCAACCCTATAATTCACCCCTCCACTTT
TRBV13	TRBJ1-6	NA	NA	CASSLEAGRDSPLHF	TGTGCCAGCAGCTTAGAAGCAGGGAGAGATTCACCCCTCCACTTT
TRBV5-4	TRBJ1-1	NA	TRBD1	CASRFTGGGPEAFF	TGTGCCAGCAGATTCACAGGGGGCGGGCCTGAAGCTTTCTTT
TRBV2	TRBJ2-1	NA	TRBD2	CASSEALTSGLSYNEQFF	TGTGCCAGCAGTGAAGCCTTGACTAGCGGGCTTTCCTACAATGAGCAGTTCTTC
TRBV11-1	TRBJ2-1	NA	TRBD1	CASSLDPGTGAWGGEQFF	TGTGCCAGCAGCTTAGATCCCGGGACAGGGGCCTGGGGTGGTGAGCAGTTCTTC
TRBV7-6	TRBJ2-7	NA	TRBD1	CASSLVYSGTGPPSYEQYF	TGTGCCAGCAGCTTAGTCTACTCCGGGACAGGGCCCCCTTCCTACGAGCAGTACTTC
TRBV2	TRBJ2-7	NA	NA	CASSGGFYEQYF	TGTGCCAGCAGTGGAGGGTTCTACGAGCAGTACTTC
TRBV6-5	TRBJ1-2	NA	NA	CASSYSEGAVYGYTF	TGTGCCAGCAGTTACTCGGAGGGCGCGGTCTATGGCTACACCTTC
TRBV30	TRBJ1-2	once	TRBD1	CAWSRTGGYGYTF	TGTGCCTGGAGTAGGACAGGGGGCTATGGCTACACCTTC
TRBV5-6	TRBJ2-7	NA	NA	CASSLRGLYEQYF	TGTGCCAGCAGCTTGCGCGGACTCTACGAGCAGTACTTC
TRBV9	TRBJ2-5	NA	NA	CASSVDQETQYF	TGTGCCAGCAGCGTAGATCAAGAGACCCAGTACTTC
TRBV7-9	TRBJ2-5	NA	TRBD2	CASSLRGGIQETQYF	TGTGCCAGCAGCTTACGCGGGGGGATCCAAGAGACCCAGTACTTC
TRBV2	TRBJ2-3	NA	NA	CASIRELGTDTQYF	TGTGCCAGCATCAGGGAACTTGGCACAGATACGCAGTATTTT